A selection of T cell receptor beta chains follows, all from one sample in a study of control samples from healthy donors and cancer patients. This table comes from immunoSEQ multiplex PCR, and its TCRdb copy is limited to in-frame clones, with some not included. Of about 120,000 clones listed, roughly 86% are singletons. The sample was blood. These TCRs come from a man in his sixties in good health. Both conserved end residues are part of each CDR3. D genes are given only for firm matches. Where a row states a size, it is once, few, many or the class of an expanded clone; other rows omit it.

>TRBV28|.|TRBD1|TRBJ2-3
CASSLAGQGFKDTQYF
TGTGCCAGCAGTTTAGCGGGACAGGGGTTTAAAGATACGCAGTATTTT
>TRBV5-1|.|.|TRBJ2-5
CASSIWPEGVGQETQYF
TGCGCCAGCAGCATATGGCCCGAGGGGGTAGGTCAAGAGACCCAGTACTTC
>TRBV5-1|.|.|TRBJ1-2
CASSLTNQGANYGYTF
TGCGCCAGCAGCTTGACCAATCAAGGCGCTAACTATGGCTACACCTTC
>TRBV27|.|TRBD1|TRBJ1-6
CASSRDRYNSPLHF
TGTGCCAGCAGCCGGGACAGATATAATTCACCCCTCCACTTT
>TRBV5-1|.|.|TRBJ1-4
CASSSGASSNEKLFF
TGCGCCAGCAGCTCCGGGGCTTCCTCGAATGAAAAACTGTTTTTT
>TRBV27|few|.|TRBJ1-4
CASRGQFSTNEKLFF
TGTGCCAGCAGGGGTCAGTTTTCAACTAATGAAAAACTGTTTTTT
>TRBV19|.|.|TRBJ1-5
CASSIDLRGNQPQHF
TGTGCCAGTAGTATAGATCTGCGAGGCAATCAGCCCCAGCATTTT
>TRBV28|.|TRBD1|TRBJ1-6
CASSSGQAFDSPLHF
TGTGCCAGCAGCTCAGGACAGGCGTTTGATTCACCCCTCCACTTT
>TRBV7-2|.|TRBD2|TRBJ2-7
CASSSSAGGQYEQYF
TGTGCCAGCAGCTCCAGCGCGGGGGGGCAGTACGAGCAGTACTTC
>TRBV10-3|.|.|TRBJ1-6
CAISSDWNSPLHF
TGTGCCATCAGTTCGGACTGGAATTCACCCCTCCACTTT
>TRBV5-6|.|.|TRBJ1-2
CASSLGSYGYTF
TGTGCCAGCAGCTTGGGCAGCTATGGCTACACCTTC
>TRBV6-5|.|.|TRBJ1-5
CASSLDRTSNQPQHF
TGTGCCAGCAGTTTAGACAGGACTAGCAATCAGCCCCAGCATTTT
>TRBV28|.|.|TRBJ2-4
CASRGPGDIQYF
TGTGCCAGCAGAGGCCCGGGTGACATTCAGTACTTC
>TRBV18|.|TRBD1|TRBJ1-1
CASSPHGQGHRDTEAFF
TGTGCCAGCTCACCCCACGGACAGGGCCATCGTGACACTGAAGCTTTCTTT
>TRBV19|.|TRBD1|TRBJ2-7
CASSTGDSIYEQYF
TGTGCCAGTAGCACAGGGGATTCCATTTACGAGCAGTACTTC
>TRBV2|.|.|TRBJ1-5
CASSDSQNQPQHF
TGTGCCAGCAGTGACAGTCAAAATCAGCCCCAGCATTTT
>TRBV6-2/TRBV6-3|.|TRBD2|TRBJ2-7
CASSSPLAGRGMSGEQYF
TGTGCCAGCAGTTCCCCCCTAGCGGGCAGAGGAATGTCAGGCGAGCAGTACTTC
>TRBV12-3/TRBV12-4|.|TRBD1|TRBJ2-1
CASTRQGYEQFF
TGTGCCAGCACTAGACAGGGCTATGAGCAGTTCTTC
>TRBV5-1|few|.|TRBJ1-1
CAREDQGGRNTEAFF
TGCGCCAGGGAGGACCAGGGTGGAAGGAACACTGAAGCTTTCTTT
>TRBV6-5|.|.|TRBJ1-2
CASSYSVGQGNYGYTF
TGTGCCAGCAGTTACTCGGTGGGTCAGGGGAACTATGGCTACACCTTC
>TRBV3-1/TRBV3-2|.|.|TRBJ1-6
CANSQRDALLTLHF
TGTGCCAACAGCCAAAGGGACGCCTTATTAACCCTCCACTTT
>TRBV28|.|.|TRBJ1-4
CASSNGGGGHEKLFF
TGTGCCAGCAGCAATGGGGGGGGCGGGCATGAAAAACTGTTTTTT
>TRBV18|.|TRBD1|TRBJ1-1
CASSPLTGANTEAFF
TGTGCCAGCTCACCTCTGACAGGGGCGAACACTGAAGCTTTCTTT
>TRBV5-1|.|TRBD1|TRBJ2-5
CASSSLTGGGETQYF
TGCGCCAGCAGCTCCCTGACAGGGGGGGGAGAGACCCAGTACTTC
>TRBV7-3|.|TRBD1|TRBJ2-5
CASSPGTGGKETQYF
TGTGCCAGCAGCCCCGGGACAGGGGGTAAAGAGACCCAGTACTTC
>TRBV6-5|.|TRBD1|TRBJ1-6
CASRQDRVSPLHF
TGTGCCAGCAGACAGGACAGGGTTTCACCCCTCCACTTT
>TRBV10-2|.|.|TRBJ1-4
CASSPARRGEKLFF
TGCGCCAGCAGTCCGGCCCGTCGAGGGGAAAAACTGTTTTTT
>TRBV18|.|TRBD1|TRBJ2-7
CASSPGQGRYEQYF
TGTGCCAGCTCACCGGGACAGGGTCGCTACGAGCAGTACTTC
>TRBV28|.|TRBD2|TRBJ2-3
CASRSGGVPDTQYF
TGTGCCAGCAGGAGCGGGGGGGTGCCAGATACGCAGTATTTT
>TRBV5-1|.|.|TRBJ2-1
CASSLGTANEQFF
TGCGCCAGCAGCTTGGGGACAGCCAATGAGCAGTTCTTC
>TRBV18|.|.|TRBJ1-5
CASSPAHSNQPQHF
TGTGCCAGCTCACCGGCCCATAGCAATCAGCCCCAGCATTTT
>TRBV6-6|.|.|TRBJ1-6
CASSFSEGGNSPLHF
TGTGCCAGCAGTTTCTCCGAGGGGGGAAATTCACCCCTCCACTTT
>TRBV27|.|.|TRBJ2-7
CASSFGGLYEQYF
TGTGCCAGCAGTTTTGGGGGGCTCTACGAGCAGTACTTC
>TRBV14|.|.|TRBJ1-3
CASSRGIGNTIYF
TGTGCCAGCAGCCGAGGAATAGGAAACACCATATATTTT
>TRBV10-1|.|.|TRBJ2-3
CASSPTGTDTQYF
TGCGCCAGCAGTCCGACGGGAACAGATACGCAGTATTTT
>TRBV5-1|few|.|TRBJ2-3
CASSLGAEDTQYF
TGCGCCAGCAGCTTGGGCGCAGAGGATACGCAGTATTTT
>TRBV3-1/TRBV3-2|.|.|TRBJ1-4
CASSPGTYSEKLFF
TGTGCCAGCAGCCCCGGGACATACTCCGAAAAACTGTTTTTT
>TRBV3-1/TRBV3-2|.|.|TRBJ1-6
CASSQDSTGLSPLHF
TGTGCCAGCAGCCAAGACTCAACAGGGCTCTCACCCCTCCACTTT
>TRBV28|.|.|TRBJ1-5
CASSLTVNNQPQHF
TGTGCCAGCAGTTTGACAGTTAACAATCAGCCCCAGCATTTT
>TRBV15|.|.|TRBJ2-3
CATSDPGRSTDTQYF
TGTGCCACCAGCGACCCCGGACGGAGCACAGATACGCAGTATTTT
>TRBV6-5|.|TRBD1|TRBJ1-6
CASSRTGDNSPLHF
TGTGCCAGCAGCCGAACAGGGGATAATTCACCCCTCCACTTT
>TRBV3-1/TRBV3-2|.|TRBD1|TRBJ2-7
CASSRTGNFYEQYF
TGTGCCAGCAGCCGGACAGGGAATTTCTACGAGCAGTACTTC
>TRBV28|.|.|TRBJ2-7
CASSYTVNEQYF
TGTGCCAGCAGTTACACCGTGAACGAGCAGTACTTC
>TRBV11-3|.|.|TRBJ2-7
CASSPGSSYEQYF
TGTGCCAGCAGCCCGGGAAGCTCCTACGAGCAGTACTTC
>TRBV2|.|TRBD1|TRBJ1-4
CASLQGAGEKLFF
TGTGCCAGCTTACAGGGGGCCGGTGAAAAACTGTTTTTT
>TRBV6-2/TRBV6-3|.|TRBD1|TRBJ2-7
CASSPKKTGGYEQYF
TGTGCCAGCAGTCCGAAAAAGACAGGGGGCTACGAGCAGTACTTC
>TRBV7-3|.|.|TRBJ1-1
CASSLLGYTEAFF
TGTGCCAGCAGCTTATTGGGGTACACTGAAGCTTTCTTT